This T cell receptor (beta chain) was sequenced during a study of T cells after yellow fever vaccination. Study overall: Any fraction with a low cell number was prepared using SMART-Seq v4 Ultra Low Input.

A universal primer site and UMIs were added as TCR cDNA was made by 5'RACE template switching. TCRdb re-called the 5' RACE reads with MiXCR, one entry per CDR3 protein. The profile shows approximately 61,000 distinct CDR3 sequences, about 6.6% of them singletons. Germline CDR1 reads SEHNR; CDR2 reads FQNEAQ (reference sequence). There are 15 residues in the CDR3. The trim removed 3 bases at V and 9 bases at J, leaving 10 bases unmatched. The study, taken as a whole, reports: Contamination of FACS-sorted repertoires by abundant clonotypes from the bulk population could occur. Most primary-vaccination clones reappeared after the booster (approximately 95% CD4, 88% CD8).

As regards this clonotype: The antigen remains unidentified.

This clonotype was obtained from a man younger than 35 who received the YFV17D yellow fever vaccine. Sequenced material: CD8+ T cells sorted from PBMCs, taken on the day of the first yellow fever vaccination. V usage is TRBV7-9 and J usage is TRBJ1-2; 10 bases map to TRBD1. The CDR3 here is CASSFSGQGMDRYTF. CDR3 bases: TGTGCCAGCAGCTTCTCGGGACAGGGGATGGATCGCTACACCTTC.